This record concerns one T cell receptor (beta chain) sequence. The authors' processing: Quantification of nucleated cells was approximated via reference gene primer amplification. Here immunoSEQ multiplex PCR was the method, and the copy in TCRdb shows in-frame clones only, minus some. Clonal size and the V and J genes are those of that table, whereas D and trimming came from the DNA. The sample lists about 140,000 clones, approximately 85% occurring once. This sample is part of a study of blood T cell repertoires in COVID-19. Whole-study context: From the United States, Italy and Spain came samples of acute and convalescent COVID-19. PBMCs, B-cell-depleted T cells, or T cells provided the cDNA or gDNA that made up the material.

Germline CDR1 and CDR2: ENHRY and SYGVKD. The CDR3 totals 15 residues. V lost 6 bases and J 9 bases, leaving 21 bases between the germline ends. The chain couples TRBV10-3 to TRBJ2-1; a possible D gene is TRBD2 (5 bases). The sample consisted of peripheral blood. This TCR derives from a man in his fifties with acute or convalescent COVID-19. Here the CDR3 reads CAISQDMEVFGEQFF. The CDR3 DNA reads TGTGCCATCAGCCAAGATATGGAGGTTTTTGGTGAGCAGTTCTTC.